The entry below describes one TCR beta chain. There is no known antigen for this receptor. Per-base quality was not reported, and no clone a single base away is much larger than it. The CDR3, cysteine through phenylalanine, is 14 amino acids long. Just CDR3 DNA is preserved here, 42 bases in frame from base 1. In the germline V gene (reference sequence), CDR1 corresponds to MNHEY and CDR2 to SMNVEV. V gives up 3 bases and J gives up 6 bases, and the segment between their germline ends measures 14 bases. This record belongs to a study of OX40 agonist ivuxolimab in advanced cancers. For the study in its entirety: The costimulatory receptor OX40 (CD134) was targeted by ivuxolimab, a fully human IgG2 agonistic monoclonal antibody. Intravenous ivuxolimab was administered to patients every 2 weeks at six dose levels: 0.01, 0.1, 0.3, 1.5, 3 and 10 mg/kg. Of the roughly 50 dose-escalation patients, hepatocellular carcinoma was present in about 20, melanoma in approximately 15, renal cell carcinoma in 9 and head and neck cancer in 9. In the dose-escalation cohort, more than 80% of patients were male, and the mean age was roughly 56 years with a range of roughly 20 to 80. Patients were allowed to have had prior anti-PD-1, anti-PD-L1 or anti-CTLA-4 therapy, and around two fifths of the dose-escalation patients had been treated with checkpoint inhibitors. Three dose-escalation patients achieved partial responses, one with hepatocellular carcinoma and two with cutaneous melanoma. The purpose of peripheral TCRbeta sequencing was to test whether ivuxolimab changed TCR sequence diversity and led to clonal T-cell expansion. The paper covers the monotherapy dose-escalation part of the phase I ivuxolimab trial, which included N = 52 patients. On the study overall, not on this receptor specifically: On average, CD8+ T cells showed more expanded clones than CD4+ T cells after ivuxolimab. Which antigens the clonally expanded peripheral T cells were specific for was not determined. Clonal expansion of both CD4+ and CD8+ blood T cells was observed from baseline to week 6 at doses 0.1 to 3.0 mg/kg. Low levels of normalized T-cell clonal expansion were also seen in some patients who did not respond. In partial responders in the 0.1-3.0 mg/kg groups, normalized peripheral clonal expansion was found to be among the lowest, especially among CD8+ T cells.

For sequencing of the TCRbeta CDR3 region, genomic DNA was extracted from the sorted cells. The immunoSEQ Assay was used for sequencing of TCRbeta CDR3 regions. Drawn from immuneACCESS, this table holds only the in-frame rearrangements with V and J called that TCRdb kept. Clones are partly lost; checked studies trace under half to an unresolved V gene and leave the rest unexplained. The sample data list under 75,000 clones, and approximately 91% of these were observed just once. The ten largest account for 0.77% of the sample. Patients with a history of autoimmune disease or receiving systemic immunosuppression were excluded from the trial. Peripheral blood for TCR sequencing was drawn from every dose cohort at baseline, at cycle 4 day 1 and at cycle 7 day 1. The samples were drawn from a first-in-human, open-label, multicenter phase I dose-escalation trial of ivuxolimab. The trial enrolled adults with locally advanced or metastatic head and neck squamous cell, hepatocellular, melanoma or renal cell carcinoma. Before TCR sequencing, CD4+ T cells and CD8+ T cells from peripheral blood were sorted into separate populations.

The sequence derives from an adult with an advanced solid tumor such as melanoma, head and neck, liver or kidney cancer. The chain links TRBV27 with TRBJ2-5, with TRBD2 perhaps the D gene, on 5 matching bases. The starting material was CD4+ or CD8+ T cells sorted from blood, obtained in a trial of the OX40 agonist ivuxolimab. At the DNA level, the sequence is TGTGCCAGCAGTTTGGAGGCACCTTTTAAGACCCAGTACTTC. Its protein is CASSLEAPFKTQYF.